Sequencing of this T cell receptor beta chain was carried out in a study of tumor-infiltrating lymphocytes in primary liver carcinoma. To note about this clonotype: What it binds is not known. A read error is possible here, since a much larger clone lies one base away.

A primer matching the constant region was used to make TCR beta cDNA from 500 to 650 ng of total RNA. Three-round nested multiplex PCR performed with slightly modified ARM-PCR produced the TCR beta libraries. Both of the initial two PCR rounds ran for approximately 11 cycles and employed TRBV1-TRBV30 forward primers alongside a C-beta reverse primer. MiXCR was run by TCRdb on the multiplex PCR reads, yielding one entry per CDR3 protein. Among 95,000 to 100,000 distinct CDR3 sequences listed, around two thirds were seen once. Study conclusions and caveats: Merely some 7.5-25% of top clones spanned all five tumor regions.

Unsorted bulk tissue of about 19-33 mg yielded co-extracted RNA and DNA. Donors underwent surgery for histopathologically diagnosed primary liver carcinoma. No patient had received treatment, and all had chronic HBV infection. This CDR3 is built from 15 residues. Germline CDR1 is MDHEN and CDR2 is SYDVKM. The V and J ends lost 2 bases and 4 bases, in that order; junction bases with no gene match: 4. The sequencing input was liver tumor tissue from sampling region 2. The subset: tumor region T2, inferior pole. This rearrangement joins TRBV28 to TRBJ2-2, with 7 bases identical to TRBD2. The clonotype comes from a woman aged 55-69 years with primary liver carcinoma and hepatitis B virus infection. CDR3 DNA sequence: TGTGCCAGCAGTTTAGGAGGGGAGGGCACCGGGGAGCTGTTTTTT. This codes for CASSLGGEGTGELFF.